This T cell receptor (beta chain) was sequenced in a study of read filtering for tumor transcriptome and immune sequencing. From about 0.4 ug of RNA, a library with molecular barcoded alpha/delta and beta/gamma adaptors was made. TCRdb re-derived calls from the reads in MiXCR, one entry per CDR3 protein. The table includes 15,000 to 20,000 distinct CDR3 sequences, around 20% detected once. This clonotype showed up just a few times. V lost 0 bases and J lost 8; bases outside the gene matches: 7. CDR1 is LGHDT and CDR2 is YNNKEL in the germline V gene (reference sequence). This CDR3 region has 16 residues.

This clonotype was obtained from a donor aged 40 or older with multiple myeloma. Input material: a population of CD138-negative cells sorted from bone marrow. The J gene is TRBJ2-1, the V gene TRBV3-1; 10 bases are a match to TRBD2. This CDR3 is CASSQDWASGSYEQFF. For the CDR3, the DNA is TGTGCCAGCAGCCAAGATTGGGCTAGCGGGAGCTATGAGCAGTTCTTC.